The 14 T cell receptor beta chains in this list originate from one sample, sequenced in a study of T cells in Graves' hyperthyroidism and ophthalmopathy. Template material for amplifying TCR beta CDR3 regions consisted of RNA transcripts. The HTBI set primed first-round TCR CDR3 RT-PCR. TCRdb analysed the multiplex PCR reads with MiXCR anew, one entry per CDR3 protein. Of 300,000 to 400,000 distinct CDR3 sequences in the sample, roughly 13% were seen once. The sequenced material came from blood. Receptors were obtained from a woman under 30 with Graves' hyperthyroidism.

This clonotype was counted at least ten times. The CDR3: CASSPRGAGANVLTF. CDR3 sequence (DNA): TGTGCCAGCAGCCCCCGAGGTGCGGGGGCCAACGTCCTGACTTTC. The gene calls are TRBV7-2 and TRBJ2-6; D not certain. This CDR3 contains 15 residues. Trimming stripped 5 bases from V and 4 bases from J, with 12 bases between. Per the germline V gene, CDR1 is SGHTA and CDR2 is FQGNSA.

The chain has TRBV7-9 and TRBJ1-2; D might be TRBD1 (5 bases). CDR3 length: 16 amino acids. Trimming pared 5 bases from V and 5 bases from J, leaving 21 bases between. Per germline, CDR1 SEHNR and CDR2 FQNEAQ (reference sequence). CDR3 bases: TGTGCCAGCAGCCCCTCAAATCTACGGACAATTTATGGCTACACCTTC. Translating gives CASSPSNLRTIYGYTF.

This clonotype was seen many times. The chain couples TRBV28 to TRBJ2-1; 7 positions match TRBD1. This CDR3 is built from 16 residues. The J segment lost 4 bases and the V segment lost 2 bases, leaving 8 bases of the junction unmatched. Germline V gene lookup returns CDR1 MDHEN and CDR2 SYDVKM. The CDR3 here is CASSLIVRQGYNEQFF. The DNA of the CDR3 is TGTGCCAGCAGTTTAATCGTGAGACAGGGTTACAATGAGCAGTTCTTC. Full variable domain (remainder filled in from reference TRBV28 and TRBJ2-1): DVKVTQSSRYLVKRTGEKVFLECVQDMDHENMFWYRQDPGLGLRLIYFSYDVKMKEKGDIPEGYSVSREKKERFSLILESASTNQTSMYLCASSLIVRQGYNEQFFGPGTRLTVL.

The sample holds many counts of this clonotype. This chain uses TRBV7-8 with TRBJ2-7; D perhaps matches TRBD1 (6 bases). Trimming stripped 6 bases from V and 1 base from J, with 16 bases between. The CDR3 covers 15 residues. Germline V CDR1 and CDR2: SGHVS, FQNEAQ. CDR3 DNA: TGTGCCAGCAGTTCAGAAACCGGGACATCCTACGAGCAGTACTTC. Amino acids: CASSSETGTSYEQYF.

This clonotype was seen repeatedly, ten times or more. The J gene is TRBJ1-2, the V gene TRBV12-3 or TRBV12-4; D gene ambiguous. CDR3 length equals 13 residues. The V end lost 4 bases, the J end lost 8 bases, and 14 bases lay between the germline ends. DNA for the CDR3: TGTGCCAGCAGTTCCCCAGACTCTGTCGGCTACACCTTC. It specifies CASSSPDSVGYTF.

This clonotype was recorded at least ten times. V and J are TRBV19 and TRBJ2-7, with 9 nucleotides matching TRBD2. The germline gives CDR1 LNHDA, CDR2 SQIVND (reference sequence). This CDR3 contains 15 residues. V lost 5 bases to trimming and J lost 7 bases; unmatched junction nucleotides: 12. The DNA of the CDR3 is TGTGCCAGTAGTTCAGCGGGAGGCCCCACCGGAGAGCAGTACTTC. Residues: CASSSAGGPTGEQYF.

This clonotype was counted at least ten times. The CDR3: CASGRDEWTSPLHF. CDR3 nucleotide sequence: TGTGCCAGCGGGCGGGACGAGTGGACCTCACCCCTCCACTTT. The V call is TRBV5-8, the J call TRBJ1-6, with a possible D match to TRBD1 (5 bases). The V gene's germline CDR1 is SGHTS and CDR2 YDEGEE. The V gene lost 7 bases and the J gene lost 10 bases, with 18 bases spanning the gap. This CDR3 is 14 amino acids long.

The gene calls are TRBV27 and TRBJ2-5; 7 positions match TRBD2. This CDR3 is 15 amino acids long. Germline trimming cut 3 bases from V and 0 bases from J; bases unmatched to any gene: 4. Germline V gene lookup returns CDR1 MNHEY and CDR2 SMNVEV (reference sequence). CDR3 sequence reads: CASSLGGGDQETQYF. The CDR3 DNA is TGTGCCAGCAGTTTGGGGGGGGGAGACCAAGAGACCCAGTACTTC.

A note on this clonotype: At one boundary the junction diverges from the germline segment, which might be a read error. The chain carries TRBV6-1 and TRBJ2-6, with TRBD1 matching over 12 bases. CDR1 is MNHNS and CDR2 is SASEGT in the germline V gene. CDR3 length: 22 amino acids. The CDR3 DNA reads as TGTGCCAGCCCTACCCCAGGGACAGGGGGCGCGAAAGAAGGCTCTGGGGCCAACGTCCTGGCTTTC. This translates into CASPTPGTGGAKEGSGANVLAF.

This clonotype came up many times. This chain links TRBV11-1 with TRBJ2-6; no clear D gene. Looked up from germline, CDR1 is SGHAT and CDR2 is FQDESV (reference sequence). This CDR3 contains 15 residues. Deletions cut 1 base from V and 4 bases from J, with 8 bases between. Written as DNA, the CDR3 is TGTGCCAGCAGCTTAGATATCGGGGGGGCCAACGTCCTGACTTTC. It is translated as CASSLDIGGANVLTF.

V usage is TRBV20-1 and J usage is TRBJ2-6; D unresolved. Trimming shortened V by 6 bases and J by 0 bases, and 15 bases separated the two germline ends. Germline V lookup: CDR1 DFQATT, CDR2 SNEGSKA (reference sequence). The CDR3 loop spans 16 amino acids. This CDR3 reads CSAEAALFSGANVLTF. The DNA of the CDR3 is TGCAGTGCCGAGGCTGCTCTATTCTCTGGGGCCAACGTCCTGACTTTC.

In its sample, this clonotype was seen many times. The rearrangement uses TRBV6-1 and TRBJ1-5; D is unclear. The V end lost 6 bases, the J end lost 2 bases, and 11 bases lay between the germline ends. Germline CDR1 is MNHNS and CDR2 is SASEGT. The CDR3 spans 14 residues. The DNA for the CDR3 is TGTGCCAGCAGGACTTCCGCTGGCAATCAGCCCCAGCATTTT. This sequence encodes CASRTSAGNQPQHF.

The table lists this clonotype with a few counts. The rearrangement uses TRBV7-3 and TRBJ2-2, with 8 bases matching TRBD1. Germline loops: CDR1 SGHTA, CDR2 FQGTGA. The V segment lost 2 bases and the J segment 8 bases; nucleotides outside the gene matches: 7. This CDR3 spans 15 amino acids. The CDR3 loop reads CASSLQGALGGELFF. CDR3 bases: TGTGCCAGCAGCTTACAGGGGGCCCTGGGGGGGGAGCTGTTTTTT.

This clonotype was observed a handful of times. A much larger clone differs from this one at a single base, so this may be a read error. The CDR3: CASNGGPGNQPQHF. In nucleotides, the CDR3 is TGTGCCAGCAATGGCGGTCCGGGCAATCAGCCCCAGCATTTT. The chain joins TRBV28 to TRBJ1-5, with D hard to call. From germline, CDR1 is MDHEN and CDR2 SYDVKM. V dropped 7 bases and J dropped 2 bases, with 12 bases sitting between them. This CDR3 contains 14 residues.